A single sample is the source of the 28 T cell receptor beta chains below, sequenced in a study of CD8 T cells in Susac syndrome. An input of roughly 0.5 to 1 ug of RNA was subjected to reverse transcription using random hexamers. MiXCR, applied by TCRdb to the immunoSEQ multiplex PCR reads, yields one record per CDR3 protein. The sample holds 120,000 or so distinct CDR3 sequences, roughly 96% seen once. The source material was CD4+ T cells from PBMCs. These receptors were taken from a human donor in good health.

The rearrangement uses TRBV20-1 and TRBJ2-2; 9 bases map to TRBD1. Germline assignment: CDR1 DFQATT and CDR2 SNEGSKA (reference sequence). The CDR3 covers 14 residues. V shed 2 bases and J 5 bases; nucleotides not matched to a gene: 3. CDR3 nucleotides: TGCAGTGCTAGATTGACAGGGGGAACCGGGGAGCTGTTTTTT. It translates to CSARLTGGTGELFF.

This chain connects TRBV6-5 to TRBJ2-3; TRBD2 might be the D (5 bases). V gave up 4 bases and J gave up 0 bases, with 14 bases separating them. The CDR3 is made up of 16 amino acids. CDR1 and CDR2 from the germline V gene are MNHEY and SVGAGI. Written as DNA, the CDR3 is TGTGCCAGCAGTTCATCCTTCCAGCGGAGCACAGATACGCAGTATTTT. Protein product: CASSSSFQRSTDTQYF.

V is TRBV7-2 and J is TRBJ2-5, with D possibly being TRBD1 or TRBD2 (5 bases each). This CDR3 is built from 15 residues. V was cut by 2 bases and J by 4 bases, with 14 bases left in between. Germline CDR1 and CDR2: SGHTA and FQGNSA. CDR3 protein: CASSLLGVAGETQYF. CDR3 nucleotide sequence: TGTGCCAGCAGCTTACTGGGGGTGGCGGGAGAGACCCAGTACTTC.

The J gene is TRBJ2-2, the V gene TRBV6-6; D call uncertain. The germline V and J ends were trimmed by 4 bases and 2 bases, with 8 bases remaining between them. Looked up from germline, CDR1 is MNHNY and CDR2 is SVGAGI (reference sequence). The CDR3 extends over 14 amino acids. The CDR3 loop reads CASSSQANTGELFF. DNA of the CDR3: TGTGCCAGCAGTTCGCAGGCTAACACCGGGGAGCTGTTTTTT.

This chain connects TRBV12-3 or TRBV12-4 to TRBJ2-5, with D perhaps TRBD1 or TRBD2 (5 bases each). The CDR3 is 14 residues long. Trimming pared 6 bases from V and 5 bases from J, leaving 16 bases between. The chain's CDR3 is CASRRDQGPETQYF. As DNA, the CDR3 is TGTGCCAGCAGGAGGGACCAGGGCCCGGAGACCCAGTACTTC.

The chain employs TRBV10-3 and TRBJ2-7; 8 bases align to TRBD2. J was trimmed by 2 bases and V by 4 bases; bases with no gene match: 1. The CDR3 contains 13 residues. CDR1 and CDR2 from the germline V gene are ENHRY and SYGVKD. CDR3 residues: CAISAAGAYEQYF. In nucleotides, the CDR3 is TGTGCCATCAGTGCAGCGGGAGCCTACGAGCAGTACTTC.

This chain joins TRBV20-1 and TRBJ2-1; D perhaps matches TRBD2 (5 bases). Germline lookup yields CDR1 DFQATT and CDR2 SNEGSKA (reference sequence). The V and J ends lost 1 base and 2 bases respectively, with 12 bases between them. The CDR3 consists of 15 residues. CDR3: CSARGRQRPYNEQFF. CDR3 DNA sequence: TGCAGTGCTAGAGGGAGGCAGCGGCCCTACAATGAGCAGTTCTTC.

This sequence joins TRBV7-9 and TRBJ2-2; D is uncertain. Germline lookup yields CDR1 SEHNR and CDR2 FQNEAQ (reference sequence). This CDR3 region has 15 residues. V lost 6 bases to trimming and J lost 0 bases, with 11 bases between them. CDR3 protein: CASREDGSNTGELFF. DNA of the CDR3: TGTGCCAGCAGAGAAGACGGATCGAACACCGGGGAGCTGTTTTTT.

This sequence joins TRBV28 and TRBJ2-1, with D possibly being TRBD1 (6 bases). Trimming pared 8 bases from V and 0 bases from J, leaving 11 bases between. CDR1 is MDHEN and CDR2 is SYDVKM in the germline V gene. CDR3 length: 14 amino acids. The DNA for the CDR3 is TGTGCCAGCGTGGGGGCAAACTCCTACAATGAGCAGTTCTTC. The encoded protein is CASVGANSYNEQFF.

This clonotype is medium-sized in the sample. Sequence at one end of the junction differs from germline and may be a read error. This chain uses TRBV5-1 with TRBJ2-7; unclear D gene. The CDR3 length is 11 residues. The germline CDR1 and CDR2 sequences are SGHRS and YFSETQ. CDR3 protein: CASSSSYEQYF. CDR3 coding DNA: TGTGCCAGCAGTTCCTCCTACGAGCAGTACTTC. The complete variable domain, with remaining parts taken from reference TRBV5-1 and TRBJ2-7, reads KAGVTQTPRYLIKTRGQQVTLSCSPISGHRSVSWYQQTPGQGLQFLFEYFSETQRNKGNFPGRFSGRQFSNSRSEMNVSTLELGDSALYLCASSSSYEQYFGPGTRLTVT.

This chain joins TRBV9 and TRBJ1-1; D ambiguous. Trimming removed 2 bases at V and 1 base at J, with 6 bases between. This CDR3 comprises 13 residues. Germline values: CDR1 SGDLS, CDR2 YYNGEE. The CDR3 DNA reads TGTGCCAGCAGCGTCGCGAGGAACACTGAAGCTTTCTTT. It yields the protein CASSVARNTEAFF.

The chain carries TRBV29-1 and TRBJ2-6, with a possible D match to TRBD1 (6 bases). CDR1 and CDR2 from the germline V gene are SQVTM and ANQGSEA. The CDR3 spans 15 residues. Trimming stripped 5 bases from V and 0 bases from J, with 11 bases between. The CDR3 sequence is CSVRTDLSGANVLTF. The CDR3 coding sequence is TGCAGCGTTCGGACAGATCTCTCTGGGGCCAACGTCCTGACTTTC.

This clonotype was seen once. This chain links TRBV7-2 with TRBJ1-5, with no clear D. The CDR3 has 12 amino acids. The V end lost 5 bases, the J end lost 9 bases, and 11 bases lay between the germline ends. CDR1 and CDR2 from the germline V gene are SGHTA and FQGNSA. CDR3 in DNA: TGTGCCAGCAGCCCGTACTCGCGGCCCCAGCATTTT. Amino acids: CASSPYSRPQHF.

This clonotype has a single count. The chain recombines TRBV7-2 with TRBJ2-1, with TRBD2 identical over 9 bases. The CDR3 covers 14 residues. Trimming took 2 bases from V and 7 from J; bases not matched to a gene: 3. Germline-derived CDR1 and CDR2 are SGHTA and FQGNSA. This CDR3 is CASSLRREGNEQFF. The CDR3, as DNA: TGTGCCAGCAGCTTACGGCGGGAGGGGAATGAGCAGTTCTTC.

This chain links TRBV5-1 with TRBJ2-5, with D maybe TRBD2 (5 bases). The V end was cut by 0 bases, the J end by 2 bases, with 11 bases between. Germline values: CDR1 SGHRS, CDR2 YFSETQ. The CDR3 loop spans 15 amino acids. CDR3 loop: CASSLVGGPQETQYF. The CDR3 bases are TGCGCCAGCAGCTTGGTGGGCGGGCCTCAAGAGACCCAGTACTTC.

The V call is TRBV30, the J call TRBJ2-5; maybe TRBD1 (6 bases). The germline V and J ends were trimmed by 0 bases and 4 bases, with 6 bases remaining between them. The CDR3 runs to 12 residues. The germline gives CDR1 GTSNPN, CDR2 SVGIG (reference sequence). The CDR3 region is CAWSVQGETQYF. The CDR3, as DNA: TGTGCCTGGAGTGTACAGGGAGAGACCCAGTACTTC.

V is TRBV7-2 and J is TRBJ2-7; no clear D gene. CDR1 SGHTA and CDR2 FQGNSA come from the germline V gene. V was pared by 7 bases and J by 4 bases, with 11 bases between. The CDR3 loop spans 12 amino acids. The CDR3: CASTSSGYEQYF. As DNA, the CDR3 is TGTGCCAGCACCTCTAGTGGGTACGAGCAGTACTTC.

The gene calls are TRBV7-2 and TRBJ1-1; D unresolved. The CDR3 extends over 15 amino acids. V was shortened by 0 bases and J by 0 bases, with 8 bases between the two germline ends. Germline CDR1 SGHTA, CDR2 FQGNSA. The CDR3 nucleotides read TGTGCCAGCAGCTTAGCCATCGGGATGAACACTGAAGCTTTCTTT. Residues: CASSLAIGMNTEAFF.

V usage is TRBV12-3 or TRBV12-4 and J usage is TRBJ2-5; 9 bases match TRBD2. The ends lost 9 bases at V and 4 bases at J; junction bases unmatched: 6. The CDR3 covers 13 residues. In DNA form, the CDR3 reads TGTGCCAGTGTAGCGGGAGAGAGAGAGACCCAGTACTTC. Translation gives CASVAGERETQYF.

V is TRBV6-5 and J is TRBJ1-2, with TRBD1 matching over 8 bases. Per the germline V gene, CDR1 is MNHEY and CDR2 is SVGAGI. V was clipped by 5 bases and J by 3 bases; unmatched bases: 8. There are 15 residues in the CDR3. The CDR3 loop reads CASSRMGQADYGYTF. The CDR3 bases are TGTGCCAGCAGTCGAATGGGACAGGCGGACTATGGCTACACCTTC.

The V and J genes are TRBV7-2 and TRBJ1-4; TRBD1 aligns across 7 bases. The junction had 9 bases not matched to a gene; V was cut back by 4 bases and J by 7 bases. The CDR3 sequence is 15 residues long. CDR1 is SGHTA, CDR2 FQGNSA, per germline. The CDR3 coding sequence is TGTGCCAGCAGCTCTGCGACAGGGCGAACTGAAAAACTGTTTTTT. Its translation: CASSSATGRTEKLFF.

The rearrangement links TRBV4-1 to TRBJ2-1; maybe TRBD2 (6 bases). Deletions cut 1 base from V and 5 bases from J, with 15 bases between. This CDR3 contains 16 residues. Germline-derived CDR1 and CDR2 are MGHRA and YSYEKL. CDR3 DNA: TGCGCCAGCAGCCAAGGGGACGGGAGCTTCAACAATGAGCAGTTCTTC. Protein sequence: CASSQGDGSFNNEQFF.

There are a few counts of this clonotype. This sequence joins TRBV5-4 and TRBJ2-2; D unresolved. The CDR3 runs 13 residues. CDR1 is SGHNT and CDR2 is YYREEE in the germline V gene (reference sequence). V dropped 4 bases and J dropped 0 bases, with 4 bases sitting between them. CDR3 nucleotides: TGTGCCAGCAGCCCCTCGAACACCGGGGAGCTGTTTTTT. Translating gives CASSPSNTGELFF.

The chain uses TRBV29-1 and TRBJ2-2, with a weak D call TRBD1 (5 bases). Trimming stripped 5 bases from V and 6 bases from J, with 10 bases between. The CDR3 spans 12 residues. Germline loops: CDR1 SQVTM, CDR2 ANQGSEA. CDR3 protein: CSVSWGAGELFF. The CDR3 DNA reads as TGCAGCGTTTCTTGGGGCGCCGGGGAGCTGTTTTTT.

The chain carries TRBV6-5 and TRBJ2-7, with 9 bases lining up with TRBD2. Germline V lookup: CDR1 MNHEY, CDR2 SVGAGI. The trim removed 2 bases at V and 4 bases at J, leaving 3 bases unmatched. The CDR3 spans 14 residues. CDR3 in DNA: TGTGCCAGCAGTTACGCGGGACTAGCATACGAGCAGTACTTC. This sequence encodes CASSYAGLAYEQYF.

The CDR3 reads CAISLGTTNEQFF. For the CDR3, the DNA is TGTGCCATCAGTCTCGGGACTACTAATGAGCAGTTCTTC. The chain carries TRBV10-3 and TRBJ2-1, with TRBD2 identical over 7 bases. V shed 5 bases, J shed 7 bases, and the junction held 5 bases outside the gene matches. The CDR3 is made up of 13 amino acids. Per germline, CDR1 ENHRY and CDR2 SYGVKD.

V gene TRBV5-5 combines with J gene TRBJ2-4, with 8 nucleotides matching TRBD1. Looked up from germline, CDR1 is SGHKS and CDR2 is YYEKEE (reference sequence). V was clipped by 2 bases and J by 6 bases; unmatched bases: 10. The CDR3 consists of 16 residues. The CDR3 coding sequence is TGTGCCAGCAGCTTTCTATCATATGGGACAGGAAACATTCAGTACTTC. Its translation: CASSFLSYGTGNIQYF.

V gene TRBV3-1 combines with J gene TRBJ2-7; D gene ambiguous. Germline CDR1 and CDR2: LGHDT and YNNKEL (reference sequence). The CDR3 runs to 17 residues. V shed 4 bases and J shed 0 bases, with 19 bases lying between them. CDR3 loop: CASSPVGSTRFSYEQYF. CDR3 DNA sequence: TGTGCCAGCAGCCCAGTCGGAAGTACAAGATTCTCCTACGAGCAGTACTTC.